These 12 T cell receptor beta chains originate from one sample sequenced in a study of blood T cell repertoires in COVID-19. The table came from immunoSEQ multiplex PCR; TCRdb's copy has only in-frame clones and leaves some out. Here the sample spans roughly 230,000 clones, approximately 84% being singletons. The sequenced sample consisted of peripheral blood. These receptors were collected from a man in his forties or fifties with active or convalescent COVID-19.

The chain recombines TRBV5-4 with TRBJ1-1; D is possibly TRBD1 (5 bases). The CDR3 is 15 amino acids. The V and J ends lost 1 base and 1 base respectively, with 11 bases between them. Germline lookup yields CDR1 SGHNT and CDR2 YYREEE (reference sequence). The CDR3, as DNA: TGTGCCAGCAGCTTGCCCCTTGGGGCGAACACTGAAGCTTTCTTT. This translates into CASSLPLGANTEAFF.

V gene TRBV7-9 combines with J gene TRBJ1-2; possible D gene TRBD1, 5 bases. The CDR3 sequence is 14 residues long. In germline, CDR1 is SEHNR, CDR2 FQNEAQ (reference sequence). Trimming stripped 5 bases from V and 4 bases from J, with 14 bases between. The CDR3, as DNA: TGTGCCAGCAGCACTCGACAGTTCGGCTATGGCTACACCTTC. This codes for CASSTRQFGYGYTF.

Concerning this clone: This may come from a read error, since a much larger clone is one base off. V and J are TRBV3-1 (or the pseudogene TRBV3-2) and TRBJ2-2; D might be TRBD2 (6 bases). Trimming pared 5 bases from V and 2 bases from J, leaving 9 bases between. The V gene's germline CDR1 is LGHDT and CDR2 YNNKEL (reference sequence). The CDR3 consists of 14 residues. The CDR3 nucleotides read TGTGCCAGCAGCTTTAGCGGCAACACCGGGGAGCTGTTTTTT. Protein: CASSFSGNTGELFF.

This clone was seen a handful of times. This chain links TRBV28 with TRBJ1-5, with TRBD1 matching 9 bases. The CDR3 spans 14 residues. The V and J ends lost 6 bases and 7 bases, in that order; junction bases with no gene match: 7. Per germline, CDR1 MDHEN and CDR2 SYDVKM. The CDR3 protein is CASSPGTGRQPQHF. The CDR3 bases are TGTGCCAGCAGCCCTGGGACAGGGAGACAGCCCCAGCATTTT. Full variable domain (remainder filled in from reference TRBV28 and TRBJ1-5): DVKVTQSSRYLVKRTGEKVFLECVQDMDHENMFWYRQDPGLGLRLIYFSYDVKMKEKGDIPEGYSVSREKKERFSLILESASTNQTSMYLCASSPGTGRQPQHFGDGTRLSIL.

CDR3 amino acids: CASSAPGQGPETQYF. The CDR3 DNA is TGTGCCAGCAGCGCGCCCGGACAGGGTCCAGAGACCCAGTACTTC. The rearrangement uses TRBV5-6 and TRBJ2-5; TRBD1 agrees at 8 bases. The CDR3 is made up of 15 amino acids. Germline CDR1 SGHDT, CDR2 YYEEEE. V lost 4 bases and J lost 4; bases outside the gene matches: 9.

This CDR3 is CASSRTDEKLFF. The CDR3 region has the DNA TGTGCCAGCAGTCGGACAGATGAAAAACTGTTTTTT. V and J are TRBV12-3 or TRBV12-4 and TRBJ1-4, with D possibly matching TRBD1 (6 bases). The CDR3 is 12 residues long. V was shortened by 5 bases and J by 6 bases, with 7 bases between the two germline ends.

The V gene is TRBV11-3, the J gene TRBJ2-7, with D perhaps TRBD1 (5 bases). There are 14 residues in the CDR3. V lost 3 bases to trimming and J lost 0 bases, with 9 bases between them. The germline V gene encodes CDR1 SGHNT and CDR2 YENEEA. The CDR3 reads CASSLEGASYEQYF. As DNA, the CDR3 is TGTGCCAGCAGCTTGGAAGGGGCCTCCTACGAGCAGTACTTC.

The chain combines TRBV7-3 with TRBJ1-1; D is perhaps TRBD1 (5 bases). CDR3 length equals 16 residues. Trimming took 5 bases from V and 0 from J, leaving 16 bases between them. The germline CDR1 and CDR2 sequences are SGHTA and FQGTGA. DNA of the CDR3: TGTGCCAGCAGCCTCGACAGCGTAGCTTTGAACACTGAAGCTTTCTTT. This codes for CASSLDSVALNTEAFF.

The V gene is TRBV27, the J gene TRBJ1-3; D unresolved. CDR1 MNHEY and CDR2 SMNVEV come from the germline V gene (reference sequence). V gave up 3 bases and J gave up 4 bases, with 19 bases separating them. The CDR3 is 17 residues long. The CDR3 is CASSFRPLWRRGNTIYF. The CDR3 nucleotides are TGTGCCAGCAGTTTTAGGCCTTTATGGAGGCGGGGAAACACCATATATTTT.

The V and J genes are TRBV7-9 and TRBJ2-5; TRBD1 aligns across 7 bases. The CDR3 spans 14 residues. The ends lost 5 bases at V and 2 bases at J; junction bases unmatched: 5. Germline CDR1 SEHNR, CDR2 FQNEAQ (reference sequence). The CDR3 loop is CASSLTGLQETQYF. CDR3 DNA sequence: TGTGCCAGCAGCCTGACAGGGCTGCAAGAGACCCAGTACTTC. Variable domain in full (rest from reference TRBV7-9 and TRBJ2-5): DTGVSQNPRHKITKRGQNVTFRCDPISEHNRLYWYRQTLGQGPEFLTYFQNEAQLEKSRLLSDRFSAERPKGSFSTLEIQRTEQGDSAMYLCASSLTGLQETQYFGPGTRLLVL.

This clone appeared a few times. The genes are TRBV5-6 and TRBJ1-4; D gene uncertain. Trimming stripped 0 bases from V and 0 bases from J, with 12 bases between. The CDR3 has 17 amino acids. The germline V gene encodes CDR1 SGHDT and CDR2 YYEEEE. The CDR3 sequence is CASSLVGQRATNEKLFF. CDR3 DNA: TGTGCCAGCAGCTTGGTTGGTCAGCGAGCAACTAATGAAAAACTGTTTTTT.

The gene calls are TRBV27 and TRBJ2-1; D is ambiguous. Germline CDR1 is MNHEY and CDR2 is SMNVEV (reference sequence). This CDR3 contains 16 residues. V was clipped by 0 bases and J by 0 bases, with 9 bases between them. CDR3 nucleotides: TGTGCCAGCAGTTTATCGTCCCTGAGCTCCTACAATGAGCAGTTCTTC. Residues: CASSLSSLSSYNEQFF.